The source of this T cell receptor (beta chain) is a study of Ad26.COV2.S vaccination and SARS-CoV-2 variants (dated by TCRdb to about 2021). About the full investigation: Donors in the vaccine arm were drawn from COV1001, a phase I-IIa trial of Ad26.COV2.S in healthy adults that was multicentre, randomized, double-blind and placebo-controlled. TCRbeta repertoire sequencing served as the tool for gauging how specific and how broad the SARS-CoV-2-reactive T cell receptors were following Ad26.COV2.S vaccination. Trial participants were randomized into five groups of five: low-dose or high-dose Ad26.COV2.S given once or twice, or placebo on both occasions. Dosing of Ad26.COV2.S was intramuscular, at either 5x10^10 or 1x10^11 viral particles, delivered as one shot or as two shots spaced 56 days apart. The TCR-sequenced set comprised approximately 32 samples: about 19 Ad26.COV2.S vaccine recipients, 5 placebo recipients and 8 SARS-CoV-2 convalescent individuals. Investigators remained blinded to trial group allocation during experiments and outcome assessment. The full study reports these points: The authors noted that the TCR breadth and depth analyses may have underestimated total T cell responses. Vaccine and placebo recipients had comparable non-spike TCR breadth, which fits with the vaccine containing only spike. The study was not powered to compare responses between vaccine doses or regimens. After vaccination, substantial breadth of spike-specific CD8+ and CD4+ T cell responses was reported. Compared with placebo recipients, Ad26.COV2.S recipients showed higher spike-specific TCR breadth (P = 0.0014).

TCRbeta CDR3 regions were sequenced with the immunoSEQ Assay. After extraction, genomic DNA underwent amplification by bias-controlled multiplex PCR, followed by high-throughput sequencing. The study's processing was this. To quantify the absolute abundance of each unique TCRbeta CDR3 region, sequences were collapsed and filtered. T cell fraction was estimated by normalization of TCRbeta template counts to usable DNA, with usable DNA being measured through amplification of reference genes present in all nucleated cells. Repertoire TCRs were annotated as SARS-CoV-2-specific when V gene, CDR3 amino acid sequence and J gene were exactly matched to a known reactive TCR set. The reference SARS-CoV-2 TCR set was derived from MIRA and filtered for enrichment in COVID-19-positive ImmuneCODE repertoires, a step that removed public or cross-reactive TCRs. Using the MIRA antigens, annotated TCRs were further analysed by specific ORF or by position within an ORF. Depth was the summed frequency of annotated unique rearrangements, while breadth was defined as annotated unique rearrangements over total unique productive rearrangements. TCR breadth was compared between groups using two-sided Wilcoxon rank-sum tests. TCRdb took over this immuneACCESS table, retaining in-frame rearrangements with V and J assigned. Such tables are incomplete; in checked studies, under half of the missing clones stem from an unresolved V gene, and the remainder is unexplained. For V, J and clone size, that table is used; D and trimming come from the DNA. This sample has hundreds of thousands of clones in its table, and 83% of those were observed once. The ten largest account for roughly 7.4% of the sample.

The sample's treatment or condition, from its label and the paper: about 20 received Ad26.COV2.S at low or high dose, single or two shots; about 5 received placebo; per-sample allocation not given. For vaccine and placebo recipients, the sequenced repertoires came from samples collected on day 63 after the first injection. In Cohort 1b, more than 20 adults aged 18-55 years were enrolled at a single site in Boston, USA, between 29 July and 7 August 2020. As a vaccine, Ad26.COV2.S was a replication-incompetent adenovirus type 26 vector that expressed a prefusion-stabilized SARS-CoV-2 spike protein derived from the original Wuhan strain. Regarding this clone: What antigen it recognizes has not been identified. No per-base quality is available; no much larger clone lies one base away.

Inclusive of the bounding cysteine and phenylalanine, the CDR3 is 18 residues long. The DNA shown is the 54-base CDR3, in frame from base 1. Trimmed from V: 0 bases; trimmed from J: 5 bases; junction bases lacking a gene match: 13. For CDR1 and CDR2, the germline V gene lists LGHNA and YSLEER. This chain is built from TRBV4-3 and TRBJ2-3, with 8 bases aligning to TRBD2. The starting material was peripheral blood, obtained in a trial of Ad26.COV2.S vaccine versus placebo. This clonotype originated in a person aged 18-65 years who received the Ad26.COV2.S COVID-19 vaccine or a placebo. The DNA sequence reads TGCGCCAGCAGCCAAGATCGATTGCGGGGGGATTTCGAAGATACGCAGTATTTT. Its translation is CASSQDRLRGDFEDTQYF.